This T cell receptor beta chain was retrieved from a study of blood T cells in healthy people across ages. The use of a sample-barcoded 5' primer and a J-beta primer mix characterized a second PCR of roughly 7 to 12 cycles. TCRdb passed the 5' RACE reads through MiXCR, listing each CDR3 protein once. The sample carries 850,000 to 1,000,000 distinct CDR3 sequences, roughly 51% recorded once. A note on this clonotype: The antigen remains undetermined.

Whole-study results and caveats: Estimates of total diversity, which came from one million sequenced T cells, were considered to be underestimates.

Samples each had at least 5 micrograms of total RNA extracted. This TCR came from an older woman in good health. The sample taken for sequencing was blood.

The CDR3 sequence: CASSSGDRDTDTQYF. As DNA, the CDR3 is TGTGCCAGCAGTTCTGGGGACAGAGACACAGATACGCAGTATTTT. The chain has TRBV28 and TRBJ2-3, with 7 bases that match TRBD1. CDR1 is MDHEN, CDR2 SYDVKM, per germline. This CDR3 comprises 15 residues. V shed 4 bases and J 2 bases; nucleotides not matched to a gene: 6. The whole variable domain, filled in from reference TRBV28 and TRBJ2-3, reads DVKVTQSSRYLVKRTGEKVFLECVQDMDHENMFWYRQDPGLGLRLIYFSYDVKMKEKGDIPEGYSVSREKKERFSLILESASTNQTSMYLCASSSGDRDTDTQYFGPGTRLTVL.